Below are 29 T cell receptor beta chains sequenced from a single sample in a study of OX40 agonist ivuxolimab in advanced cancers. Sequenced by immunoSEQ multiplex PCR; TCRdb stores in-frame clones only, minus some. The table includes about 70,000 clones, roughly 80% detected once. Source: CD4+ or CD8+ T cells sorted from blood, taken in a trial of the OX40 agonist ivuxolimab. All receptors derive from an adult with an advanced solid tumor such as melanoma, head and neck, liver or kidney cancer.

The CDR3 sequence is CASSRIMARRTGGSQGEQFF. In DNA, the CDR3 is TGTGCCAGCAGCCGTATTATGGCCCGAAGGACAGGGGGCTCTCAGGGTGAGCAGTTCTTC. The chain is built from TRBV27 and TRBJ2-1, with 11 bases that match TRBD1. The germline V gene has CDR1 MNHEY and CDR2 SMNVEV (reference sequence). After removal of 6 bases from V and 9 bases from J, the junction contained 25 bases not matched to a gene. The CDR3 sequence is 20 residues long.

The chain recombines TRBV5-8 with TRBJ1-4; tentative D call: TRBD1 (5 bases). Between the trimmed V and J ends, which lost 4 bases and 7 bases, there was a span of 14 bases. The CDR3 spans 14 residues. The germline V gene has CDR1 SGHTS and CDR2 YDEGEE. CDR3 DNA sequence: TGTGCCAGCAGCCTAGTAGGAGGGACTGAAAAACTGTTTTTT. Translating gives CASSLVGGTEKLFF.

This clone has a handful of counts. The chain has TRBV6-1 and TRBJ1-2; D gene uncertain. CDR3 length equals 16 residues. Germline V gene data show CDR1 as MNHNS and CDR2 as SASEGT. V shed 2 bases and J shed 1 base, with 14 bases lying between them. In DNA, the CDR3 is TGTGCCAGCAGTGAAAGGGTGTGGACGGATAACTATGGCTACACCTTC. This sequence encodes CASSERVWTDNYGYTF.

The gene calls are TRBV19 and TRBJ2-7; TRBD1 or TRBD2 may be the D gene (5 bases each). Germline CDR1 and CDR2: LNHDA and SQIVND (reference sequence). The length of the CDR3 is 12 residues. V dropped 5 bases and J dropped 6 bases, with 11 bases sitting between them. The CDR3 sequence: CASSLGTGEQYF. The CDR3 DNA follows: TGTGCCAGTAGTCTCGGGACGGGCGAGCAGTACTTC.

The chain combines TRBV28 with TRBJ2-7; the match to TRBD1 covers 9 bases. The CDR3 length is 15 residues. In germline, CDR1 is MDHEN, CDR2 SYDVKM. V lost 4 bases to trimming and J lost 2 bases; unmatched junction nucleotides: 6. For the CDR3, the DNA is TGTGCCAGCAGTTCCGGACAGGGGCCCCCCTACGAGCAGTACTTC. The encoded protein is CASSSGQGPPYEQYF.

The V call is TRBV6-5, the J call TRBJ1-2, with D perhaps matching TRBD1 (5 bases). The CDR3 has 16 amino acids. Per the germline V gene, CDR1 is MNHEY and CDR2 is SVGAGI. V was cut by 2 bases and J by 8 bases, with 21 bases left in between. DNA of the CDR3: TGTGCCAGCAGTTACACCGGGACCTCTAACCTCTACGGCTACACCTTC. Translated: CASSYTGTSNLYGYTF.

The chain employs TRBV2 and TRBJ1-2; possibly TRBD1 for D (5 bases). In germline, CDR1 is SNHLY, CDR2 FYNNEI. V dropped 6 bases and J dropped 3 bases, with 14 bases sitting between them. The CDR3 length is 14 residues. Here the CDR3 reads CASSLQGLDYGYTF. The CDR3, as DNA: TGTGCCAGCAGCCTCCAGGGACTTGACTATGGCTACACCTTC.

The DNA of the CDR3 is TGTGCCAGCAATAGCGGGGGGGCCGCCTACGAGCAGTACTTC. Amino acid sequence: CASNSGGAAYEQYF. The chain employs TRBV19 and TRBJ2-7; 11 nucleotides match TRBD2. Germline CDR1 is LNHDA and CDR2 is SQIVND (reference sequence). The ends lost 9 bases at V and 2 bases at J; junction bases unmatched: 6. The CDR3 covers 14 residues.

The rearrangement links TRBV12-5 to TRBJ2-3; 10 nucleotides line up with TRBD1. In germline, CDR1 is LGHNT, CDR2 FRNRAP. The CDR3 sequence is 14 residues long. Trimming removed 6 bases from V and 6 bases from J; junction bases left unmatched: 6. The CDR3 bases are TGTGCTAGTGGCCTGACAGGGGGCGGCGATACGCAGTATTTT. Its protein is CASGLTGGGDTQYF.

The chain combines TRBV5-1 with TRBJ1-4; perhaps TRBD1 as D (5 bases). Germline V gene sequence: CDR1 SGHRS, CDR2 YFSETQ. Trimming took off 3 bases at V and 0 bases at J, with 12 bases between the two ends. This CDR3 spans 16 amino acids. CDR3 loop: CASSYSGATTNEKLFF. CDR3 nucleotides: TGCGCCAGCAGCTATAGCGGGGCAACAACTAATGAAAAACTGTTTTTT.

The V gene is TRBV7-2, the J gene TRBJ1-5, with D uncertain. Germline V gene lookup returns CDR1 SGHTA and CDR2 FQGNSA. This CDR3 has 15 residues. Trimming shortened V by 5 bases and J by 0 bases, and 11 bases separated the two germline ends. CDR3 nucleotide sequence: TGTGCCAGCAGCCCGCCGGGAAATAGCAATCAGCCCCAGCATTTT. It translates to CASSPPGNSNQPQHF.

The rearrangement links TRBV2 to TRBJ1-2; D perhaps matches TRBD1 (6 bases). The V end was cut by 7 bases, the J end by 8 bases, with 20 bases between. Looked up from germline, CDR1 is SNHLY and CDR2 is FYNNEI. The CDR3 loop spans 14 amino acids. CDR3 bases: TGTGCCAGCATGAGGGGGGCGGAAGTAGTAGGCTACACCTTC. Its translation is CASMRGAEVVGYTF.

The V gene is TRBV5-6, the J gene TRBJ2-2, with 8 bases identical to TRBD1. Germline CDR1 reads SGHDT; CDR2 reads YYEEEE. CDR3 size: 16 residues. J gave up 5 bases and V 2 bases, and 8 bases lay outside the gene matches. CDR3 residues: CASSFSGGAGTGELFF. In nucleotides, the CDR3 is TGTGCCAGCAGCTTTTCAGGGGGCGCGGGGACCGGGGAGCTGTTTTTT.

This chain uses TRBV10-2 with TRBJ1-2; 8 positions match TRBD1. CDR1 is WSHSY, CDR2 SAAADI, per germline. V lost 7 bases, J lost 7 bases, and 8 bases stayed unmatched. CDR3 length: 13 amino acids. Here the CDR3 DNA reads TGCGCCAGCACGTCGGACAGGGCGACTGGCTACACCTTC. It is translated as CASTSDRATGYTF.

This chain uses TRBV5-1 with TRBJ2-3; D is possibly TRBD1 (5 bases). CDR1 is SGHRS and CDR2 is YFSETQ in the germline V gene. The CDR3 totals 16 residues. V dropped 2 bases and J dropped 3 bases, with 16 bases sitting between them. The CDR3 nucleotides read TGCGCCAGCAGCTTCTGGGCAGGAAGGGGTACAGATACGCAGTATTTT. This codes for CASSFWAGRGTDTQYF.

The J gene is TRBJ1-1, the V gene TRBV19, with D tentatively TRBD1 (5 bases). This CDR3 is built from 13 residues. Trimming left V 7 bases short and J 1 base short, with 10 bases between. The germline CDR1 and CDR2 sequences are LNHDA and SQIVND (reference sequence). The CDR3 nucleotides read TGTGCCAGTACCGATAGGGGGAACACTGAAGCTTTCTTT. This gives the protein CASTDRGNTEAFF.

The V call is TRBV2, the J call TRBJ2-4, with D perhaps TRBD1 or TRBD2 (5 bases each). Per the germline V gene, CDR1 is SNHLY and CDR2 is FYNNEI. The CDR3 is 13 residues long. Trimming removed 4 bases from V and 7 bases from J, with 11 bases in between. Here the CDR3 reads CASSVGDDNIQYF. The CDR3 DNA is TGTGCCAGCAGTGTAGGGGACGACAACATTCAGTACTTC. The variable domain in full, with the rest retrieved from reference TRBV2 and TRBJ2-4, is EPEVTQTPSHQVTQMGQEVILRCVPISNHLYFYWYRQILGQKVEFLVSFYNNEISEKSEIFDDQFSVERPDGSNFTLKIRSTKLEDSAMYFCASSVGDDNIQYFGAGTRLSVL.

About this clone: One end of the junction fails to match germline, which may point to a read error. The V and J genes are TRBV2 and TRBJ1-2, with 8 bases aligning to TRBD1. The CDR3 covers 14 residues. The V gene's germline CDR1 is SNHLY and CDR2 FYNNEI. The CDR3: CASREGQGVNGYTF. The DNA for the CDR3 is TGTGCCAGCAGAGAAGGACAGGGTGTGAATGGCTACACCTTC.

The V gene is TRBV30, the J gene TRBJ1-5; D not resolved. Germline values: CDR1 GTSNPN, CDR2 SVGIG (reference sequence). This CDR3 region has 13 residues. The V and J ends lost 1 base and 6 bases respectively, with 10 bases between them. The CDR3 is CAWSAATGQPQHF. CDR3 nucleotides: TGTGCCTGGAGTGCAGCTACCGGTCAGCCCCAGCATTTT. The entire variable domain, with the rest obtained from reference TRBV30 and TRBJ1-5, is as follows: SQTIHQWPATLVQPVGSPLSLECTVEGTSNPNLYWYRQAAGRGLQLLFYSVGIGQISSEVPQNLSASRPQDRQFILSSKKLLLSDSGFYLCAWSAATGQPQHFGDGTRLSIL.

The V gene is TRBV9, the J gene TRBJ2-1, with D possibly being TRBD1 (6 bases). The V end lost 3 bases, the J end lost 6 bases, and 10 bases lay between the germline ends. Germline CDR1 reads SGDLS; CDR2 reads YYNGEE. CDR3 length: 13 residues. The chain's CDR3 is CASSEQGSNEQFF. The CDR3 nucleotides read TGTGCCAGCAGCGAACAGGGCAGCAATGAGCAGTTCTTC.

The chain carries TRBV14 and TRBJ2-5; maybe TRBD2 (5 bases). Per the germline V gene, CDR1 is SGHDN and CDR2 is FVKESK. Trimming shortened V by 5 bases and J by 4 bases, and 17 bases separated the two germline ends. The CDR3 extends over 15 amino acids. CDR3 sequence reads: CASSSVSSRGETQYF. The CDR3 DNA reads TGTGCCAGCAGCTCAGTGTCCTCCCGGGGAGAGACCCAGTACTTC. The variable domain in full, with the rest retrieved from reference TRBV14 and TRBJ2-5, is EAGVTQFPSHSVIEKGQTVTLRCDPISGHDNLYWYRRVMGKEIKFLLHFVKESKQDESGMPNNRFLAERTGGTYSTLKVQPAELEDSGVYFCASSSVSSRGETQYFGPGTRLLVL.

This rearrangement joins TRBV19 to TRBJ1-2, with D unresolved. CDR3 size: 13 residues. V shed 2 bases and J shed 5 bases, with 9 bases lying between them. Looked up from germline, CDR1 is LNHDA and CDR2 is SQIVND (reference sequence). CDR3 nucleotide sequence: TGTGCCAGTAGTATAAAGCGGGAATATGGCTACACCTTC. Protein sequence: CASSIKREYGYTF.

The chain carries TRBV5-5 and TRBJ1-5; D is ambiguous. This CDR3 has 16 amino acids. From germline, CDR1 is SGHKS and CDR2 YYEKEE (reference sequence). V dropped 0 bases and J dropped 0 bases, with 10 bases sitting between them. DNA for the CDR3: TGTGCCAGCAGCTTGGGGGTGACAAATAGCAATCAGCCCCAGCATTTT. Translation: CASSLGVTNSNQPQHF.

The chain combines TRBV7-2 with TRBJ1-5, with a weak D call TRBD1 (5 bases). Trimming stripped 5 bases from V and 0 bases from J, with 11 bases between. CDR3 length equals 15 residues. Per germline, CDR1 SGHTA and CDR2 FQGNSA. In nucleotides, the CDR3 is TGTGCCAGCAGCCGTGACAGTTTTAGCAATCAGCCCCAGCATTTT. This sequence encodes CASSRDSFSNQPQHF.

The V call is TRBV2, the J call TRBJ2-5, with 7 nucleotides matching TRBD2. Germline V gene lookup returns CDR1 SNHLY and CDR2 FYNNEI. V was pared by 1 base and J by 3 bases, with 5 bases of the junction left unmatched. The CDR3 has 15 amino acids. The CDR3 region is CASSEDLAGKETQYF. In DNA form, the CDR3 reads TGTGCCAGCAGTGAAGATTTAGCGGGTAAAGAGACCCAGTACTTC. Looking up the rest from reference TRBV2 and TRBJ2-5 gives the full variable domain: EPEVTQTPSHQVTQMGQEVILRCVPISNHLYFYWYRQILGQKVEFLVSFYNNEISEKSEIFDDQFSVERPDGSNFTLKIRSTKLEDSAMYFCASSEDLAGKETQYFGPGTRLLVL.

This rearrangement joins TRBV29-1 to TRBJ2-6; D unresolved. V was clipped by 7 bases and J by 0 bases, with 4 bases between them. The germline CDR1 and CDR2 sequences are SQVTM and ANQGSEA. This CDR3 is 12 amino acids long. The CDR3 loop reads CSARSGANVLTF. As DNA, the CDR3 is TGCAGCGCCCGCTCTGGGGCCAACGTCCTGACTTTC.

This CDR3 reads CASSLAGPKETQYF. The CDR3 DNA reads TGTGCCAGCAGCTTAGCGGGGCCCAAAGAGACCCAGTACTTC. This chain connects TRBV7-7 to TRBJ2-5; possible D gene TRBD1, 5 bases. This CDR3 has 14 residues. Between the trimmed V and J ends, which lost 0 bases and 3 bases, there was a span of 8 bases. Germline V gene sequence: CDR1 SSHAT, CDR2 FNYEAQ (reference sequence). Filled out from reference TRBV7-7 and TRBJ2-5, the complete variable domain reads GAGVSQSPRYKVTKRGQDVTLRCDPISSHATLYWYQQALGQGPEFLTYFNYEAQPDKSGLPSDRFSAERPEGSISTLTIQRTEQRDSAMYRCASSLAGPKETQYFGPGTRLLVL.

This clone showed up just a few times. This chain uses TRBV10-3 with TRBJ2-7; D uncertain. From germline, CDR1 is ENHRY and CDR2 SYGVKD. Trimming took off 4 bases at V and 3 bases at J, with 7 bases between the two ends. The CDR3 has 12 residues. CDR3 sequence: CAISGTDYEQYF. CDR3 bases: TGTGCCATCAGTGGGACGGACTACGAGCAGTACTTC.

The chain links TRBV5-4 to TRBJ2-2; unclear D gene. The length of the CDR3 is 15 residues. With 0 bases removed from V and 1 base from J, the gap between germline ends came to 7 bases. Germline V gene lookup returns CDR1 SGHNT and CDR2 YYREEE (reference sequence). The CDR3 nucleotides are TGTGCCAGCAGCTTGGTGGTTGGGAACACCGGGGAGCTGTTTTTT. Its protein is CASSLVVGNTGELFF.